The next 24 T cell receptor beta chains were all read from a single sample in a study of vaccination effects on CD4 cells after COVID-19. Before any sequencing was done, the ViraFEST assay used viral peptide pools to expand antigen-specific CD4+ T cells. Cells that had been cultured for 10 days were the source of isolated CD4+ T cells. None of these healthy vaccinees had been infected with SARS-CoV-2 before vaccination. This table comes from immunoSEQ multiplex PCR, and its TCRdb copy is limited to in-frame clones, with some not included. This table holds roughly 42,000 clones, more than 60% found once. Their antigens are not known. Source: CD4+ T cells from PBMCs cultured with HCoV-OC43 spike peptides, taken before COVID-19 vaccination. Described subset: HCoV-OC43 spike overlapping peptide pool stimulation. All receptors derive from a human donor who received a COVID-19 vaccine.

The gene calls are TRBV19 and TRBJ2-7; possible D gene TRBD2, 5 bases. Trimming removed 3 bases at V and 3 bases at J, with 18 bases between. The CDR3 spans 16 residues. CDR1 is LNHDA and CDR2 is SQIVND in the germline V gene (reference sequence). The CDR3 here is CASSIPGSSAVYEQYF. The CDR3 nucleotides are TGTGCCAGTAGTATCCCTGGTAGTAGCGCCGTCTACGAGCAGTACTTC.

The V call is TRBV6-6, the J call TRBJ1-2, with D possibly matching TRBD1 (5 bases). Germline lookup yields CDR1 MNHNY and CDR2 SVGAGI (reference sequence). The CDR3 spans 15 residues. Trimming removed 5 bases at V and 8 bases at J, with 21 bases between. As DNA, the CDR3 is TGTGCCAGCAGTCCCGGCATTACAGGAGCGTCGGGCTACACCTTC. As protein: CASSPGITGASGYTF.

The chain carries TRBV13 and TRBJ1-2; weak D call: TRBD1 (6 bases). This CDR3 spans 15 amino acids. Looked up from germline, CDR1 is PRHDT and CDR2 is FYEKMQ (reference sequence). V shed 5 bases and J shed 2 bases, with 15 bases lying between them. DNA for the CDR3: TGTGCCAGCAGCCGATGGGGGGGCTTAAACTATGGCTACACCTTC. It translates to CASSRWGGLNYGYTF.

This clone was seen only a few times. The rearrangement uses TRBV5-1 and TRBJ2-5; 10 bases align to TRBD1. The CDR3 is made up of 14 amino acids. The junction had 5 bases not matched to a gene; V was cut back by 7 bases and J by 2 bases. Germline CDR1 SGHRS, CDR2 YFSETQ. The CDR3 DNA sequence: TGCGCCAGCGAGAGGGGACAGGGGCAAGAGACCCAGTACTTC. As protein: CASERGQGQETQYF.

The chain has TRBV18 and TRBJ1-1, with D possibly being TRBD1 (5 bases). Germline V CDR1 and CDR2: KGHSH, LQKENI. The CDR3 sequence is 14 residues long. Trimming took 6 bases from V and 1 from J, leaving 12 bases between them. The CDR3 here is CASSYRRGNTEAFF. The CDR3 nucleotides read TGTGCCAGCTCCTACCGGAGGGGGAACACTGAAGCTTTCTTT.

The chain recombines TRBV5-3 with TRBJ1-5; D may be TRBD1 (5 bases). TRBV5-3 is designated an ORF whose function remains uncertain. Trimming removed 3 bases at V and 6 bases at J, with 19 bases between. The CDR3 spans 16 residues. DNA of the CDR3: TGTGCCAGAAGCTCGATGACAGCTCCCAACGGTCAGCCCCAGCATTTT. Translation gives CARSSMTAPNGQPQHF.

V is TRBV27 and J is TRBJ2-7; the D gene could be TRBD1 or TRBD2 (6 bases each). Germline lookup yields CDR1 MNHEY and CDR2 SMNVEV (reference sequence). V was pared by 3 bases and J by 9 bases, with 18 bases between. This CDR3 has 14 amino acids. The DNA for the CDR3 is TGTGCCAGCAGTTTTTCGGGGGCGCAATTAGGGCAGTACTTC. Translated: CASSFSGAQLGQYF.

CDR3 nucleotides: TGCAGCGCTGGAGGGCCCACGAACACTGAAGCTTTCTTT. This encodes CSAGGPTNTEAFF. The V call is TRBV29-1, the J call TRBJ1-1; D not certain. Germline V lookup: CDR1 SQVTM, CDR2 ANQGSEA. This CDR3 comprises 13 residues. V was clipped by 7 bases and J by 1 base, with 13 bases between them.

The chain's CDR3 is CAWAARVNLGQYF. Here the CDR3 DNA reads TGTGCCTGGGCTGCCCGGGTTAACCTAGGGCAGTACTTC. The V call is TRBV30, the J call TRBJ2-7, with no clear D. The V end lost 5 bases, the J end lost 9 bases, and 20 bases lay between the germline ends. The CDR3 consists of 13 residues. Germline-derived CDR1 and CDR2 are GTSNPN and SVGIG (reference sequence). The whole variable domain, filled in from reference TRBV30 and TRBJ2-7, reads SQTIHQWPATLVQPVGSPLSLECTVEGTSNPNLYWYRQAAGRGLQLLFYSVGIGQISSEVPQNLSASRPQDRQFILSSKKLLLSDSGFYLCAWAARVNLGQYFGPGTRLTVT.

The chain combines TRBV28 with TRBJ1-2; D unclear. Trimming left V 5 bases short and J 5 bases short, with 15 bases between. CDR1 and CDR2 (germline): MDHEN, SYDVKM. CDR3 length equals 14 residues. CDR3 DNA: TGTGCCAGCAGTCCCTTGGACGGAGGTTATGGCTACACCTTC. It translates to CASSPLDGGYGYTF.

The chain uses TRBV6-9 and TRBJ1-5, with 7 bases matching TRBD1. J lost 3 bases, V lost 0 bases, and 2 bases had no gene match. CDR1 is MNHGY, CDR2 SVAAGI, per germline. The CDR3 extends over 15 amino acids. CDR3 DNA sequence: TGTGCCAGCAGTTATTCGGGGACAGCCAATCAGCCCCAGCATTTT. Amino acid sequence: CASSYSGTANQPQHF.

This clone was seen once. The chain joins TRBV7-2 to TRBJ2-1; maybe TRBD1 (6 bases). Germline V gene data show CDR1 as SGHTA and CDR2 as FQGNSA. V lost 1 base, J lost 2 bases, and 9 bases lay in between. The CDR3 is made up of 15 amino acids. This CDR3 is CASSLVTGPYNEQFF. The CDR3 bases are TGTGCCAGCAGCTTAGTTACAGGGCCCTACAATGAGCAGTTCTTC.

V is TRBV12-3 or TRBV12-4 and J is TRBJ1-2; the D gene is possibly TRBD1 (6 bases). This CDR3 has 13 amino acids. Deletions cut 2 bases from V and 4 bases from J, with 8 bases between. The CDR3: CASSLRGSYGYTF. For the CDR3, the DNA is TGTGCCAGCAGTTTAAGGGGGTCCTATGGCTACACCTTC.

The chain links TRBV19 to TRBJ2-2; D may be TRBD1 or TRBD2 (5 bases each). The CDR3 totals 14 residues. Per germline, CDR1 LNHDA and CDR2 SQIVND (reference sequence). V lost 6 bases and J 7 bases, leaving 15 bases between the germline ends. The CDR3 here is CASRNRGAGGELFF. CDR3 nucleotide sequence: TGTGCCAGTAGGAACCGAGGGGCGGGCGGGGAGCTGTTTTTT.

This clone was found once. The gene calls are TRBV6-5 and TRBJ1-3; the D is unclear. CDR1 and CDR2 (germline): MNHEY, SVGAGI. There are 15 residues in the CDR3. Trimming pared 0 bases from V and 6 bases from J, leaving 12 bases between. CDR3 bases: TGTGCCAGCAGTTACTCGAAACGGCATCAAAACACCATATATTTT. It encodes CASSYSKRHQNTIYF.

The chain combines TRBV20-1 with TRBJ2-5; the D is unclear. Germline values: CDR1 DFQATT, CDR2 SNEGSKA (reference sequence). The V end was cut by 3 bases, the J end by 5 bases, with 7 bases between. The CDR3 extends over 11 amino acids. The CDR3 sequence: CSASARETQYF. Here the CDR3 DNA reads TGCAGTGCTAGTGCCAGGGAGACCCAGTACTTC.

The V call is TRBV2, the J call TRBJ2-7; 8 bases map to TRBD1. The CDR3 is 14 residues long. Trimming took 4 bases from V and 4 from J; bases not matched to a gene: 6. CDR1 and CDR2 (germline): SNHLY, FYNNEI. CDR3: CASSVDRGRYEQYF. Written as DNA, the CDR3 is TGTGCCAGCAGTGTCGACAGGGGTAGGTACGAGCAGTACTTC.

This chain joins TRBV24-1 and TRBJ1-5; D not resolved. V lost 12 bases and J lost 11, with 10 bases in between. The CDR3 consists of 9 residues. CDR1 KGHDR and CDR2 SFDVKD come from the germline V gene. This CDR3 is CASRSAQHF. CDR3 DNA sequence: TGTGCCTCTAGATCAGCCCAGCATTTT.

A few counts support this clone. The rearrangement uses TRBV7-9 and TRBJ1-1; D remains unclear. Trimming removed 5 bases from V and 4 bases from J, with 14 bases in between. The germline V gene encodes CDR1 SEHNR and CDR2 FQNEAQ (reference sequence). The CDR3 is 14 residues long. The CDR3 here is CASSGEVSSTEAFF. CDR3 DNA sequence: TGTGCCAGCAGCGGGGAGGTGAGTTCCACTGAAGCTTTCTTT. Filled out from reference TRBV7-9 and TRBJ1-1, the complete variable domain reads DTGVSQNPRHKITKRGQNVTFRCDPISEHNRLYWYRQTLGQGPEFLTYFQNEAQLEKSRLLSDRFSAERPKGSFSTLEIQRTEQGDSAMYLCASSGEVSSTEAFFGQGTRLTVV.

This chain links TRBV9 with TRBJ2-2; D is possibly TRBD1 or TRBD2 (5 bases each). The CDR3 has 15 residues. Trimming left V 0 bases short and J 3 bases short, with 9 bases between. CDR1 and CDR2 (germline): SGDLS, YYNGEE. Here the CDR3 reads CASSVGGDDTGELFF. CDR3 bases: TGTGCCAGCAGCGTAGGAGGGGACGACACCGGGGAGCTGTTTTTT. Filled out from reference TRBV9 and TRBJ2-2, the complete variable domain reads DSGVTQTPKHLITATGQRVTLRCSPRSGDLSVYWYQQSLDQGLQFLIQYYNGEERAKGNILERFSAQQFPDLHSELNLSSLELGDSALYFCASSVGGDDTGELFFGEGSRLTVL.

V and J are TRBV6-2 or TRBV6-3 and TRBJ1-2; D gene unclear. Germline values: CDR1 MNHEY, CDR2 SVGEGT. V gave up 0 bases and J gave up 7 bases, with 15 bases separating them. This CDR3 is built from 15 residues. DNA of the CDR3: TGTGCCAGCAGTTACTCGACGACGGGAGCAGGTGGCTACACCTTC. Its translation is CASSYSTTGAGGYTF.

This sequence joins TRBV20-1 and TRBJ2-7; perhaps TRBD1 as D (6 bases). Germline CDR1 is DFQATT and CDR2 is SNEGSKA (reference sequence). The CDR3 contains 11 residues. V lost 6 bases to trimming and J lost 3 bases, with 9 bases between them. CDR3 loop: CSAAGDYEQYF. The CDR3 bases are TGCAGTGCCGCAGGGGACTACGAGCAGTACTTC.

The rearrangement links TRBV19 to TRBJ1-5; D remains unclear. Germline assignment: CDR1 LNHDA and CDR2 SQIVND (reference sequence). CDR3 length: 15 amino acids. Trimming removed 6 bases at V and 0 bases at J, with 12 bases between. The CDR3 region is CASSLGLYSNQPQHF. The CDR3 nucleotides read TGTGCCAGTAGCTTGGGCCTTTATAGCAATCAGCCCCAGCATTTT.

This chain links TRBV6-5 with TRBJ1-2; 7 bases line up with TRBD1. CDR1 and CDR2 (germline): MNHEY, SVGAGI. The CDR3 sequence is 14 residues long. The J segment lost 8 bases and the V segment lost 6 bases, leaving 12 bases of the junction unmatched. CDR3 in DNA: TGTGCCAGCAGGGAGACGACAGGGATCGGCGGCTACACCTTC. It specifies CASRETTGIGGYTF.